This T cell receptor beta chain was captured in a study of neurological immune-mediated disorders. Synthesis of cDNA was performed by 5'RACE using 10-nucleotide random UMIs. TCRdb re-analysed the 5' RACE reads in MiXCR, keeping a single row per CDR3 protein. The table has approximately 46,000 distinct CDR3 sequences, 8% to 10% seen once. Stated time point: longitudinal time-point 1 (baseline). The unsorted libraries originated from 2 million PBMCs that had been stored at -80 C. This clonotype was detected ten times or more. The clonotype comes from a woman between 40 and 55 years old in good health. The sequenced sample consisted of PBMCs.

CDR3 in DNA: TGTGCCAGCAGCGGGACAGGGGAAACTGAAGCTTTCTTT. Translation gives CASSGTGETEAFF. The chain employs TRBV9 and TRBJ1-1, with 9 bases aligning to TRBD1. CDR1 and CDR2 from the germline V gene are SGDLS and YYNGEE. Germline trimming cut 3 bases from V and 5 bases from J; bases unmatched to any gene: 2. The CDR3 contains 13 residues. Looking up the rest from reference TRBV9 and TRBJ1-1 gives the full variable domain: DSGVTQTPKHLITATGQRVTLRCSPRSGDLSVYWYQQSLDQGLQFLIQYYNGEERAKGNILERFSAQQFPDLHSELNLSSLELGDSALYFCASSGTGETEAFFGQGTRLTVV.